These 7 T cell receptor beta chains share one sample of origin, sequenced in a study of shared clonotypes between healthy human individuals. Libraries were prepared by immunoSEQ multiplex PCR; TCRdb keeps only in-frame clonotypes and omits some of them. The table lists roughly 770,000 clones, about 96% of them singletons, with about 0.21% in the top ten. CD45RO-negative, CCR7-positively selected cells formed the naive CD8 fraction, excluding terminally differentiated effector memory CD45RA+ cells. What was sequenced was naive CD8+ T cells sorted from blood. Receptors were obtained from a young man in good health.

This chain links TRBV19 with TRBJ2-1; D might be TRBD2 (5 bases). Germline lookup yields CDR1 LNHDA and CDR2 SQIVND (reference sequence). V lost 7 bases to trimming and J lost 0 bases, with 16 bases between them. The CDR3 totals 16 residues. CDR3 in amino acids: CASKGGGYSSYNEQFF. The CDR3 DNA sequence: TGTGCCAGTAAGGGCGGCGGGTACAGCTCCTACAATGAGCAGTTCTTC.

This clone came up once. The chain carries TRBV10-3 and TRBJ2-7; D unclear. The CDR3 covers 13 residues. Trimming took off 3 bases at V and 4 bases at J, with 10 bases between the two ends. From germline, CDR1 is ENHRY and CDR2 SYGVKD. CDR3 DNA sequence: TGTGCCATCAGTGAAGAGGTATTGTACGAGCAGTACTTC. As protein: CAISEEVLYEQYF.

As regards this clone: Different DNA sequences within this sample yield the same CDR3. The chain combines TRBV11-2 with TRBJ2-7; D not resolved. Looked up from germline, CDR1 is SGHAT and CDR2 is FQNNGV. The CDR3 length is 14 residues. The V and J ends lost 0 bases and 3 bases respectively, with 9 bases between them. The CDR3 loop is CASSLDPVSYEQYF. Written as DNA, the CDR3 is TGTGCCAGCAGCTTAGATCCGGTCAGCTACGAGCAGTACTTC.

The chain has TRBV7-6 and TRBJ2-7; D remains unclear. Germline CDR1 reads SGHVS; CDR2 reads FNYEAQ. The CDR3 has 14 amino acids. Deletions cut 1 base from V and 0 bases from J, with 7 bases between. CDR3 coding DNA: TGTGCCAGCAGCTTAGGGATAGGCTCCTACGAGCAGTACTTC. Protein sequence: CASSLGIGSYEQYF.

This clone was counted once. V gene TRBV4-1 combines with J gene TRBJ2-7; 8 bases map to TRBD2. V lost 2 bases, J lost 0 bases, and 3 bases stayed unmatched. Germline V gene sequence: CDR1 MGHRA, CDR2 YSYEKL. This CDR3 has 15 residues. DNA for the CDR3: TGCGCCAGCAGCCAATCGACTAGCGTCTCCTACGAGCAGTACTTC. Encoded protein: CASSQSTSVSYEQYF.

The chain is built from TRBV6-5 and TRBJ2-7, with D possibly matching TRBD1 (6 bases). V gave up 7 bases and J gave up 6 bases, with 19 bases separating them. The CDR3 has 14 residues. CDR1 and CDR2 (germline): MNHEY, SVGAGI. This CDR3 reads CASTLGQGNREQYF. The CDR3 nucleotides read TGTGCCAGCACCCTAGGCCAGGGGAATCGCGAGCAGTACTTC.

This clone was observed a single time. The chain has TRBV5-1 and TRBJ1-2; TRBD1 is a possible D gene (5 bases). Germline CDR1 is SGHRS and CDR2 is YFSETQ. This CDR3 comprises 16 residues. Trimming pared 0 bases from V and 8 bases from J, leaving 20 bases between. CDR3 region: CASSLVDAGSVGGYTF. Written as DNA, the CDR3 is TGCGCCAGCAGCTTGGTGGATGCAGGGTCCGTAGGCGGCTACACCTTC.